The rows below give T cell receptor beta chains drawn from one sample of a study of blood T cells in healthy people across ages. TCRdb itself ran the 5' RACE reads through MiXCR, one entry per CDR3 protein. The sample has some 800,000 distinct CDR3 sequences; under 55% are singletons. Sequencing was performed on blood. These receptors were obtained from a man aged 55-75 years in good health. CDR3s include the opening cysteine and the closing phenylalanine or tryptophan. A D gene is named only where the DNA matches it firmly. Rows may omit the clone size; those that give it use once, few, many or a size class.

d_call,v_call,clone_size,j_call,cdr3_nt,cdr3_aa
TRBD1,TRBV12-3/TRBV12-4,.,TRBJ1-4,TGTGCCAGCAGTCCCGGGGACAGTGGAAATGAAAAACTGTTTTTT,CASSPGDSGNEKLFF
.,TRBV6-6,.,TRBJ2-5,TGTGCCAGCAGTTCCCTTGGGGGTTATGAGACCCAGTACTTC,CASSSLGGYETQYF
.,TRBV7-9,few,TRBJ1-5,TGTGCCAGCAGCTTAGGCCCAGATAATCAGCCCCAGCATTTT,CASSLGPDNQPQHF
.,TRBV24-1,few,TRBJ2-2,TGTGCCTGTGCGGGACCTCCGAACACCGGGGAGCTGTTTTTT,CACAGPPNTGELFF
.,TRBV28,.,TRBJ1-6,TGTGCCAGCAGTACGTCAGGGCCGCGGTATTCGCCCCTCCACTTT,CASSTSGPRYSPLHF
.,TRBV7-8,few,TRBJ2-5,TGTGCCAGCAGTATAGGGGGGCCGGAGACCCAGTACTTC,CASSIGGPETQYF
.,TRBV20-1,.,TRBJ2-3,TGCAGTGCTAGGCGGAGCACAGATACGCAGTATTTT,CSARRSTDTQYF
.,TRBV13,many,TRBJ2-5,TGTGCCAGCAGCTCAGGTCGGGGGATAGGGCAAGAGACCCAGTACTTC,CASSSGRGIGQETQYF
TRBD1,TRBV2,.,TRBJ2-7,TGTGCCAGCGCTGGGACAGATGACTACGAGCAGTACTTC,CASAGTDDYEQYF
.,TRBV12-3/TRBV12-4,few,TRBJ2-1,TGTGCCAGCAGTGAAGAGCGACCCCTGAGCAATGGAAATGAGCAGTTCTTC,CASSEERPLSNGNEQFF
TRBD2,TRBV4-3,.,TRBJ2-7,TGCGCCAGCAGCCAAGATTGGGAGACTAGCGGGCTCACCTACGAGCAGTACTTC,CASSQDWETSGLTYEQYF
.,TRBV20-1,.,TRBJ2-5,TGCAGTGCTAGGGACAGCCTCGGAGAGACCCAGTACTTC,CSARDSLGETQYF
.,TRBV5-1,many,TRBJ2-2,TGCGCCAGCAGCTTGGACTTCACCGGGGAGCTGTTTTTT,CASSLDFTGELFF
TRBD1,TRBV10-3,few,TRBJ2-7,TGTGCCATCAGCAGGGGGCCGGAAGAGCAGTACTTC,CAISRGPEEQYF
.,TRBV6-2/TRBV6-3,.,TRBJ2-7,TGTACCAGCAGCCCCTCCGCCTACGAGCAGTACTTC,CTSSPSAYEQYF
.,TRBV6-1,few,TRBJ2-3,TGTGCCAGCAGGGTATATGGCACCAGGGGTGCAGATACGCAGTATTTT,CASRVYGTRGADTQYF
.,TRBV20-1,once,TRBJ1-2,TGCAGTGCTAGAGACCGGGGGACTAACTATGGCTACACCTTC,CSARDRGTNYGYTF
.,TRBV2,.,TRBJ2-6,TGTGCCAGCACCATCAGCGGCTCTGGGGCCAACGTCCTGACTTTC,CASTISGSGANVLTF
.,TRBV6-1,.,TRBJ2-4,TGTGCCAGCAGTGGCCCGGGGGAGTTAGCCAAAAACATTCAGTACTTC,CASSGPGELAKNIQYF
.,TRBV18,.,TRBJ1-6,TGTGCCAGCTCACCCGACAGAAAAAATTCACCCCTCCACTTT,CASSPDRKNSPLHF
TRBD1,TRBV6-1,.,TRBJ1-5,TGTGCCAGCAGTGCGGGGGACAGGGTGAATCAGCCCCAGCATTTT,CASSAGDRVNQPQHF
.,TRBV7-9,.,TRBJ1-1,TGTGCCAGCAGCTTAAATCGGCTGGGTGCTTTCTTT,CASSLNRLGAFF